This is a list of T cell receptor beta chains from one sample in a study of identical twins. TCRdb redid the calling of the 5' RACE reads with MiXCR, one entry per CDR3 protein. Of roughly 700,000 distinct CDR3 sequences listed, 8% to 9% are singletons. These data were likewise used in another study, on yellow fever vaccine responses in identical twins.

The sequenced sample was PBMCs. These receptors all stem from a woman younger than 35 in good health. Each CDR3 is given with its conserved first and last residue. Not all rows give a size; the values are once, few, many and, for expanded clones, a class.

v_call	clone_size	j_call	cdr3_aa
TRBV30	few	TRBJ2-7	CAWSVGIGASGSYEQYF
TRBV7-2	few	TRBJ2-5	CASSPVGGSKGETQYF
TRBV28	few	TRBJ2-5	CASSLGPPKTAAQETQYF
TRBV4-3	many	TRBJ1-6	CASSQDQDHNSPLHF
TRBV20-1	NA	TRBJ2-3	CSVCFGAIDTQYF
TRBV29-1	many	TRBJ2-2	CSGRTGGTGELFF
TRBV19	NA	TRBJ2-6	CATGANVLTF
TRBV20-1	many	TRBJ2-5	CSARSDRDYQETQYF
TRBV15	few	TRBJ2-1	CATSRGGTSGRFYNEQFF
TRBV27	few	TRBJ2-3	CASSPLMDARADTQYF
TRBV12-3/TRBV12-4	many	TRBJ2-7	CASSSGTGGAAYEQYF
TRBV18	many	TRBJ2-7	CASSQPASGTSGYLYEQYF
TRBV5-5	NA	TRBJ2-7	CASRLGGSASYEQYF
TRBV5-1	few	TRBJ2-7	CASSLASGGTRGEQYF
TRBV14	few	TRBJ2-1	CASSQIRGAYEQFF
TRBV20-1	few	TRBJ1-5	CSARIWGQPQHF
TRBV6-2/TRBV6-3	few	TRBJ1-5	CASSYTLRGSNQPQHF
TRBV6-5	NA	TRBJ2-7	CASRYRWQSSYEQYF
TRBV6-2/TRBV6-3	few	TRBJ2-7	CASRPSSGYEQYF